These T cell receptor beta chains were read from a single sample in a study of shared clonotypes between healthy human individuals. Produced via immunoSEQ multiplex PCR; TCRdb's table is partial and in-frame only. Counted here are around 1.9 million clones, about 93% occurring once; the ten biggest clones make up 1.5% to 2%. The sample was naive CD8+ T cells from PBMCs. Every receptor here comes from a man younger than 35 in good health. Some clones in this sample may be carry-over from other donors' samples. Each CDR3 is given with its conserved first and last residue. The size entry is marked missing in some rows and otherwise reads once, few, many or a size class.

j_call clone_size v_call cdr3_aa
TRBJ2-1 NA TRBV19 CASSAWTSGNSYNEQFF
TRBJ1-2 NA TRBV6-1 CASSESNYGYTF
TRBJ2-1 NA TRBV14 CASSPPGQESSYNEQFF
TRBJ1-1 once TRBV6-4 CASRSGVEAFF
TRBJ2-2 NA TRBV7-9 CASSPPGRGVLAGELFF
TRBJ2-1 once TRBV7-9 CASSLAYMDHNEQFF
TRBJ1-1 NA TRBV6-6 CASSPFGRNTEAFF
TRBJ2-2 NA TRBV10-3 CAISESSGLFF
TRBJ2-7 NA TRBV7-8 CASSQSLNGLDPYF
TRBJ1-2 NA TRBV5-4 CASSFQWAGYTF
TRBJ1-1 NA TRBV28 CASSYSLNTEAFF
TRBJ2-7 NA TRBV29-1 CSVATGATGTSFFYEQYF
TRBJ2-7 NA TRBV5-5 CASSLGDRRYEQYF
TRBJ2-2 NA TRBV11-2 CASSLEQGFWPNTGELFF
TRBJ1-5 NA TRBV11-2 CASSSQYSNQPQHF
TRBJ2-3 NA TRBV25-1 CASSGGSTDTQYF
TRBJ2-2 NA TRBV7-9 CASSPMGQGSSGELFF
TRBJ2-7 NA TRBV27 CASSLWEGHYEQYF
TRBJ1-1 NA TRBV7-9 CASSFRTGRTEAFF
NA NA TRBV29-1 CSVVIFGLAGEDWYEQYF
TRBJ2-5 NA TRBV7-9 CASSLTSGNGEQYF
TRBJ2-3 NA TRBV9 CASSVLAGGATDTQYF
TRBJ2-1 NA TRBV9 CASSVTPEGLVLNEQFF
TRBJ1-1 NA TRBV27 CASSVWTRAEAFF
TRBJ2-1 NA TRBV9 CASSGGGLYLSNEQFF
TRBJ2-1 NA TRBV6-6 CASRTDWDYNEQFF
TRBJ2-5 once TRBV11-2 CASSLAGRRETQYF
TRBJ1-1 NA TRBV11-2 CASTPRQGMNTEAFF
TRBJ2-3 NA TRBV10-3 CAISPPGQLTDTQYF
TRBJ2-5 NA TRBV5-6 CASSLVTREDPETQYF
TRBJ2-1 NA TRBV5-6 CASSLVGLNNEQFF
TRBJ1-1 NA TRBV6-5 CASSPTEKDTEAFF